These 20 T cell receptor beta chains originate from one sample sequenced in a study of CD8+ T cells in alopecia areata. RNA, once extracted, was reverse transcribed into cDNA for use as the sequencing template. TCRdb keeps only in-frame clones here, not all; method: immunoSEQ multiplex PCR. The repertoire holds roughly 180,000 clones, with roughly 59% as singletons. Sequenced material: CD4+ T cells sorted from blood, taken at week 0. Receptor source: a human donor with alopecia areata.

The chain employs TRBV25-1 and TRBJ2-3; 9 nucleotides agree with TRBD1. Germline values: CDR1 MGHDK, CDR2 SYGVNS. The CDR3 is made up of 16 amino acids. The V and J ends lost 6 bases and 4 bases, in that order; junction bases with no gene match: 11. The CDR3 region is CASREGPGQGSDTQYF. The CDR3, as DNA: TGTGCCAGCAGGGAGGGACCGGGACAGGGATCAGATACGCAGTATTTT.

The rearrangement links TRBV30 to TRBJ1-1; 10 positions match TRBD1. J gave up 6 bases and V 4 bases, and 5 bases lay outside the gene matches. Germline V gene lookup returns CDR1 GTSNPN and CDR2 SVGIG (reference sequence). The CDR3 extends over 13 amino acids. The CDR3 protein is CAWKGTGAAEAFF. The CDR3 coding sequence is TGTGCCTGGAAGGGGACAGGGGCCGCTGAAGCTTTCTTT.

J is TRBJ1-2 and V is TRBV7-2; D ambiguous. The germline V and J ends were trimmed by 5 bases and 7 bases, with 14 bases remaining between them. Germline assignment: CDR1 SGHTA and CDR2 FQGNSA. The CDR3 is 13 residues long. The chain's CDR3 is CASSPAPGGGYTF. The CDR3 DNA reads as TGTGCCAGCAGCCCAGCCCCAGGTGGTGGCTACACCTTC.

The V and J genes are TRBV12-5 and TRBJ1-2; possibly TRBD1 for D (5 bases). V was clipped by 0 bases and J by 4 bases, with 15 bases between them. CDR1 is LGHNT, CDR2 FRNRAP, per germline. This CDR3 is 16 amino acids long. The CDR3 protein is CASGLVVGREPYGYTF. For the CDR3, the DNA is TGTGCTAGTGGTTTGGTAGTTGGCAGGGAACCCTATGGCTACACCTTC.

The gene calls are TRBV2 and TRBJ2-7; possibly TRBD1 for D (6 bases). The germline V gene has CDR1 SNHLY and CDR2 FYNNEI. The V gene lost 6 bases and the J gene lost 7 bases, with 28 bases spanning the gap. The CDR3 runs to 17 residues. The CDR3 region is CASSSRGWAGPHLEQYF. The DNA for the CDR3 is TGTGCCAGCAGCAGCAGGGGCTGGGCAGGGCCCCACCTTGAGCAGTACTTC.

The chain carries TRBV30 and TRBJ1-5, with D maybe TRBD1 (5 bases). This CDR3 spans 15 amino acids. Per germline, CDR1 GTSNPN and CDR2 SVGIG (reference sequence). V lost 2 bases, J lost 1 base, and 12 bases lay in between. CDR3 region: CAWSPHRGSNQPQHF. The CDR3, as DNA: TGTGCCTGGAGTCCCCACCGGGGGAGCAATCAGCCCCAGCATTTT.

This clone was found a few times. This rearrangement joins TRBV2 to TRBJ2-1; perhaps TRBD2 as D (6 bases). Between the trimmed V and J ends, which lost 6 bases and 1 base, there was a span of 13 bases. CDR1 is SNHLY and CDR2 is FYNNEI in the germline V gene. This CDR3 region has 15 residues. For the CDR3, the DNA is TGTGCCAGCAGGGAGGGAGATCTATCCTACAATGAGCAGTTCTTC. Protein sequence: CASREGDLSYNEQFF.

J is TRBJ2-1 and V is TRBV2; D unclear. Looked up from germline, CDR1 is SNHLY and CDR2 is FYNNEI. The CDR3 totals 16 residues. Deletions cut 5 bases from V and 3 bases from J, with 17 bases between. The CDR3 here is CASSFDMGVIYNEQFF. The CDR3 DNA follows: TGTGCCAGCAGTTTCGACATGGGTGTGATCTACAATGAGCAGTTCTTC.

The rearrangement uses TRBV6-1 and TRBJ1-5; D call uncertain. This CDR3 is 14 amino acids long. Germline V lookup: CDR1 MNHNS, CDR2 SASEGT. V gave up 3 bases and J gave up 3 bases, with 9 bases separating them. CDR3 in DNA: TGTGCCAGCAGTGAGGGAGAGCACAATCAGCCCCAGCATTTT. This translates into CASSEGEHNQPQHF.

The chain recombines TRBV5-1 with TRBJ2-5; D is perhaps TRBD1 (6 bases). Between the trimmed V and J ends, which lost 2 bases and 3 bases, there was a span of 14 bases. The CDR3 totals 15 residues. In germline, CDR1 is SGHRS, CDR2 YFSETQ. The CDR3 coding sequence is TGCGCCAGCAGCTTCCAGGGGTGGAATGAAGAGACCCAGTACTTC. Protein product: CASSFQGWNEETQYF.

The chain joins TRBV2 to TRBJ2-4; 10 positions match TRBD2. J gave up 2 bases and V 7 bases, and 2 bases lay outside the gene matches. Germline V gene lookup returns CDR1 SNHLY and CDR2 FYNNEI. The CDR3 sequence is 14 residues long. CDR3 in amino acids: CASTSGGTKNIQYF. The CDR3 DNA follows: TGTGCCAGCACTAGCGGGGGAACCAAAAACATTCAGTACTTC.

In DNA form, the CDR3 reads TGTGCCATCAGGACCGGCGACTGGTTCCAAGAGACCCAGTACTTC. Translated: CAIRTGDWFQETQYF. The gene calls are TRBV10-3 and TRBJ2-5, with D unresolved. Germline-derived CDR1 and CDR2 are ENHRY and SYGVKD. The CDR3 spans 15 residues. Trimming took off 6 bases at V and 1 base at J, with 15 bases between the two ends.

In its sample, this clone was seen a few times. The rearrangement uses TRBV7-3 and TRBJ2-3; D is possibly TRBD1 or TRBD2 (6 bases each). CDR1 SGHTA and CDR2 FQGTGA come from the germline V gene. V was clipped by 2 bases and J by 3 bases, with 12 bases between them. The length of the CDR3 is 15 residues. The CDR3 spells CASSLWGARTDTQYF. DNA for the CDR3: TGTGCCAGCAGCTTATGGGGGGCGCGGACAGATACGCAGTATTTT.

The chain links TRBV29-1 to TRBJ2-5, with no clear D. V was trimmed by 4 bases and J by 2 bases, leaving 8 bases between them. CDR3 length: 12 amino acids. Germline V gene sequence: CDR1 SQVTM, CDR2 ANQGSEA. The CDR3 loop reads CSVGEDQETQYF. CDR3 nucleotides: TGCAGCGTTGGTGAGGATCAAGAGACCCAGTACTTC.

This chain joins TRBV25-1 and TRBJ2-7; TRBD1 might be the D (5 bases). Per the germline V gene, CDR1 is MGHDK and CDR2 is SYGVNS. V was pared by 6 bases and J by 2 bases, with 8 bases between. The CDR3 extends over 12 amino acids. CDR3 in DNA: TGTGCCAGCAGAGGACACCCCTACGAGCAGTACTTC. It is translated as CASRGHPYEQYF.

This chain connects TRBV7-2 to TRBJ2-1; 8 bases match TRBD2. Germline CDR1 SGHTA, CDR2 FQGNSA. V trimming: 1 base; J trimming: 8 bases; junction bases outside the gene matches: 10. The CDR3 sequence is 16 residues long. This CDR3 is CASSLGGGLALDEQFF. CDR3 DNA sequence: TGTGCCAGCAGCTTAGGAGGCGGACTAGCTCTGGATGAGCAGTTCTTC.

This clone was counted between two and nine times. This chain links TRBV29-1 with TRBJ1-5; weak D call: TRBD1 (5 bases). Germline loops: CDR1 SQVTM, CDR2 ANQGSEA. V was clipped by 1 base and J by 6 bases, with 10 bases between them. The CDR3 extends over 13 amino acids. CDR3 sequence (DNA): TGCAGCGTTGAAGTGGGGGAGGGTCAGCCCCAGCATTTT. Translation gives CSVEVGEGQPQHF.

This chain joins TRBV4-3 and TRBJ2-2; D remains ambiguous. Looked up from germline, CDR1 is LGHNA and CDR2 is YSLEER. Trimming pared 4 bases from V and 3 bases from J, leaving 9 bases between. The CDR3 covers 14 residues. DNA of the CDR3: TGCGCCAGCAGCCTGTCCCCCGACACCGGGGAGCTGTTTTTT. Its translation: CASSLSPDTGELFF.

The genes are TRBV11-3 and TRBJ2-2; D is unresolved. The CDR3 totals 14 residues. Trimming cost V 0 bases and J 6 bases, with 8 bases left between them. Germline V gives CDR1 SGHNT, CDR2 YENEEA. The CDR3 DNA reads as TGTGCCAGCAGCTTAGATCCCTGGTCCGGGGAGCTGTTTTTT. Its protein product is CASSLDPWSGELFF.

The chain couples TRBV5-1 to TRBJ1-2, with D unresolved. This CDR3 region has 15 residues. Germline assignment: CDR1 SGHRS and CDR2 YFSETQ. V lost 4 bases, J lost 0 bases, and 13 bases lay in between. The CDR3 nucleotides read TGCGCCAGCAGCCAGGAGAGTGGAGCTAACTATGGCTACACCTTC. Protein product: CASSQESGANYGYTF.